These 12 T cell receptor beta chains were all obtained from the same sample, sequenced in a study of early T cells in non-severe SARS-CoV-2 infection. MiXCR, run by TCRdb on the 5' RACE reads, gives a single entry per CDR3 protein. The sample includes roughly 51,000 distinct CDR3 sequences, roughly 6% seen only once; the top ten take about 2.7%. Sequenced material: whole blood, taken at baseline. The receptors derive from an adult who was a healthcare worker with PCR-confirmed SARS-CoV-2 infection or an uninfected control (not recorded which).

This clonotype was detected many times. This chain links TRBV28 with TRBJ1-5; unclear D gene. The CDR3 contains 13 residues. Looked up from germline, CDR1 is MDHEN and CDR2 is SYDVKM. The V end was cut by 2 bases, the J end by 2 bases, with 4 bases between. CDR3 DNA: TGTGCCAGCAGTTTAGTGGGCAATCAGCCCCAGCATTTT. As protein: CASSLVGNQPQHF.

The chain links TRBV29-1 to TRBJ1-1; tentatively, D is TRBD1 (5 bases). Trimming removed 1 base at V and 5 bases at J, with 14 bases between. CDR1 and CDR2 from the germline V gene are SQVTM and ANQGSEA. CDR3 length: 14 residues. CDR3 protein: CSVEGRRGGTEAFF. In DNA, the CDR3 is TGCAGCGTTGAAGGACGGAGGGGAGGTACTGAAGCTTTCTTT.

In this sample, this clonotype turned up many times. V usage is TRBV19 and J usage is TRBJ2-3, with D perhaps being TRBD1 or TRBD2 (5 bases each). V gave up 0 bases and J gave up 0 bases, with 16 bases separating them. Germline V gene sequence: CDR1 LNHDA, CDR2 SQIVND (reference sequence). The CDR3 loop spans 18 amino acids. The CDR3 DNA reads as TGTGCCAGTAGTATAGATCTATTAGGGACCCCTAGCACAGATACGCAGTATTTT. Its translation: CASSIDLLGTPSTDTQYF.

There are a few counts of this clonotype. The chain uses TRBV20-1 and TRBJ2-1; 9 bases agree with TRBD2. Germline lookup yields CDR1 DFQATT and CDR2 SNEGSKA (reference sequence). With V trimmed by 0 bases and J by 4 bases, 16 bases remained unmatched. The CDR3 runs to 19 residues. In DNA, the CDR3 is TGCAGTGCTAGAGATTTCAACCGAAAGGCGGGGGGGCTTTACAATGAGCAGTTCTTC. The encoded protein is CSARDFNRKAGGLYNEQFF.

This clonotype was counted at least ten times. This sequence joins TRBV9 and TRBJ2-1, with 12 bases that match TRBD2. V shed 3 bases and J 2 bases; nucleotides not matched to a gene: 3. The CDR3 extends over 16 amino acids. The germline V gene has CDR1 SGDLS and CDR2 YYNGEE. The CDR3 sequence is CASSEGLAGPYNEQFF. In DNA, the CDR3 is TGTGCCAGCAGCGAAGGACTAGCGGGGCCCTACAATGAGCAGTTCTTC.

This clonotype was recorded many times. The J gene is TRBJ1-6, the V gene TRBV9; no clear D gene. Trimming pared 0 bases from V and 9 bases from J, leaving 13 bases between. Looked up from germline, CDR1 is SGDLS and CDR2 is YYNGEE. This CDR3 is built from 15 residues. Written as DNA, the CDR3 is TGTGCCAGCAGCGTAGCCGTCGGGATTGGTTCACCCCTCCACTTT. Translated, it gives CASSVAVGIGSPLHF.

The chain is built from TRBV7-9 and TRBJ1-1; no clear D gene. The CDR3 extends over 14 amino acids. V lost 0 bases to trimming and J lost 1 base, with 6 bases between them. Germline V gene sequence: CDR1 SEHNR, CDR2 FQNEAQ (reference sequence). CDR3 in DNA: TGTGCCAGCAGCTTAGCGCCGGAGAACACTGAAGCTTTCTTT. It specifies CASSLAPENTEAFF. Combining the CDR3 with reference TRBV7-9 and TRBJ1-1 gives the whole variable domain DTGVSQNPRHKITKRGQNVTFRCDPISEHNRLYWYRQTLGQGPEFLTYFQNEAQLEKSRLLSDRFSAERPKGSFSTLEIQRTEQGDSAMYLCASSLAPENTEAFFGQGTRLTVV.

This clonotype was seen many times. This chain joins TRBV6-5 and TRBJ2-7; D remains unclear. Trimming left V 6 bases short and J 0 bases short, with 12 bases between. The V gene's germline CDR1 is MNHEY and CDR2 SVGAGI. The CDR3 is 14 residues long. The CDR3: CASSLGPNSYEQYF. The CDR3 bases are TGTGCCAGCAGCCTGGGCCCCAACTCCTACGAGCAGTACTTC.

This clonotype was seen a few times. The chain is built from TRBV6-6 and TRBJ2-3; D perhaps matches TRBD1 (6 bases). The germline V and J ends were trimmed by 6 bases and 0 bases, with 10 bases remaining between them. Germline CDR1 is MNHNY and CDR2 is SVGAGI (reference sequence). The CDR3 loop spans 14 amino acids. This CDR3 is CASSPGVSTDTQYF. CDR3 sequence (DNA): TGTGCCAGCAGCCCAGGGGTGAGCACAGATACGCAGTATTTT.

The DNA for the CDR3 is TGTGCCAGCAGCCAAGGCAGGGATACAAACACCATATATTTT. Its translation is CASSQGRDTNTIYF. The rearrangement links TRBV4-2 to TRBJ1-3; D may be TRBD1 (5 bases). The CDR3 length is 14 residues. Germline CDR1 LGHNA, CDR2 YNFKEQ. V was trimmed by 1 base and J by 6 bases, leaving 10 bases between them.

Many counts were recorded for this clonotype. V gene TRBV7-6 combines with J gene TRBJ1-5, with 9 nucleotides matching TRBD1. This CDR3 has 18 residues. The trim removed 1 base at V and 7 bases at J, leaving 14 bases unmatched. Germline CDR1 SGHVS, CDR2 FNYEAQ. The CDR3 bases are TGTGCCAGCAGCTTAGAGGGACAGGGACGGTTTGAAGCCCAGCCCCAGCATTTT. Translating gives CASSLEGQGRFEAQPQHF.

This clonotype was seen repeatedly, ten times or more. V gene TRBV20-1 combines with J gene TRBJ2-5; D not certain. This CDR3 is 11 amino acids long. V was cut by 1 base and J by 5 bases, with 5 bases left in between. Per germline, CDR1 DFQATT and CDR2 SNEGSKA (reference sequence). In DNA form, the CDR3 reads TGCAGTGCTAGAGGCGGTGAGACCCAGTACTTC. Its protein product is CSARGGETQYF.